The 14 T cell receptor beta chains below all came from one sample that was sequenced in a study of blood T cells in healthy people across ages. Alongside a J-beta primer mix, a sample-barcoded 5' primer served in a second PCR lasting about 7 to 12 cycles. Via MiXCR, TCRdb re-called the 5' RACE reads, giving one row per CDR3 protein. The sample consists of fewer than 1 million distinct CDR3 sequences, approximately 44% of them appearing once. Material: blood. The receptor set was obtained from a man in his fifties or sixties in good health.

The genes are TRBV9 and TRBJ2-7; 11 nucleotides line up with TRBD2. Judging by the DNA end, TRBJ2-5 fits better; the J call may be wrong. The CDR3 is 16 amino acids. Germline CDR1 reads SGDLS; CDR2 reads YYNGEE. For the CDR3, the DNA is TGTGCCAGCAGCGTACTAGCGGGGGGCACAAGAGAGACCCAGTACTTC. Translating gives CASSVLAGGTRETQYF.

This clonotype has only a few counts. This chain uses TRBV6-5 with TRBJ1-5; D may be TRBD1 (6 bases). V lost 0 bases to trimming and J lost 4 bases, with 19 bases between them. The germline CDR1 and CDR2 sequences are MNHEY and SVGAGI. There are 18 residues in the CDR3. The CDR3 nucleotides read TGTGCCAGCAGTTACTCGCCCCACCGGGCAGGGGAGAATCAGCCCCAGCATTTT. Protein: CASSYSPHRAGENQPQHF.

The gene calls are TRBV3-1 and TRBJ2-3, with TRBD2 matching over 8 bases. The V segment lost 2 bases and the J segment 4 bases; nucleotides outside the gene matches: 5. Germline values: CDR1 LGHDT, CDR2 YNNKEL (reference sequence). The CDR3 is made up of 15 amino acids. CDR3 nucleotide sequence: TGTGCCAGCAGCCAATTAGCGGGGACGGCAGATACGCAGTATTTT. Its protein is CASSQLAGTADTQYF.

The chain joins TRBV3-1 to TRBJ1-2, with a possible D match to TRBD1 (6 bases). Between the trimmed V and J ends, which lost 4 bases and 7 bases, there was a span of 19 bases. CDR1 is LGHDT and CDR2 is YNNKEL in the germline V gene (reference sequence). This CDR3 comprises 15 residues. The DNA for the CDR3 is TGTGCCAGCAGCCCTCCTAGACAGGTCTATGGTGGCTACACCTTC. It codes for CASSPPRQVYGGYTF.

The J gene is TRBJ2-7, the V gene TRBV12-3 or TRBV12-4, with 10 bases fitting TRBD1. Losses at the gene ends were 6 bases for V and 5 bases for J; bases not matched to a gene: 7. CDR3 length equals 14 residues. The CDR3 sequence is CASSLTGGVNEQYF. The DNA of the CDR3 is TGTGCCAGCAGCTTGACAGGGGGCGTAAACGAGCAGTACTTC.

V is TRBV6-5 and J is TRBJ2-7; perhaps D is TRBD1 or TRBD2 (7 bases each). V was clipped by 8 bases and J by 6 bases, with 20 bases between them. Per germline, CDR1 MNHEY and CDR2 SVGAGI. This CDR3 is 14 amino acids long. Written as DNA, the CDR3 is TGTGCCAGCTCACCGGGGGGCCAGGGGGGCGAGCAGTACTTC. Protein product: CASSPGGQGGEQYF.

This clonotype was counted a single time. The chain joins TRBV30 to TRBJ2-5; no firm D call. CDR3 length: 12 residues. Germline V CDR1 and CDR2: GTSNPN, SVGIG (reference sequence). Trimming took 2 bases from V and 4 from J, leaving 8 bases between them. DNA for the CDR3: TGTGCCTGGAGTCCGGATTCAGAGACCCAGTACTTC. Its protein product is CAWSPDSETQYF. The variable domain in full, with the rest retrieved from reference TRBV30 and TRBJ2-5, is SQTIHQWPATLVQPVGSPLSLECTVEGTSNPNLYWYRQAAGRGLQLLFYSVGIGQISSEVPQNLSASRPQDRQFILSSKKLLLSDSGFYLCAWSPDSETQYFGPGTRLLVL.

V is TRBV7-9 and J is TRBJ1-6, with D possibly TRBD1 on 5 matching bases. The CDR3 loop spans 14 amino acids. The germline V gene has CDR1 SEHNR and CDR2 FQNEAQ (reference sequence). V was clipped by 1 base and J by 10 bases, with 11 bases between them. CDR3 sequence reads: CASSLGLGDSPLHF. The CDR3, as DNA: TGTGCCAGCAGCTTAGGTTTGGGGGACTCACCCCTCCACTTT.

The gene calls are TRBV20-1 and TRBJ1-5; the D is unclear. This CDR3 is built from 15 residues. V was trimmed by 5 bases and J by 3 bases, leaving 17 bases between them. In germline, CDR1 is DFQATT, CDR2 SNEGSKA (reference sequence). This CDR3 is CSAQDDGDYNQPQHF. Written as DNA, the CDR3 is TGCAGTGCTCAAGATGACGGAGACTACAATCAGCCCCAGCATTTT.

The chain carries TRBV5-1 and TRBJ1-5, with D uncertain. The V end lost 1 base, the J end lost 8 bases, and 10 bases lay between the germline ends. Germline CDR1 is SGHRS and CDR2 is YFSETQ. This CDR3 is 13 amino acids long. The DNA of the CDR3 is TGCGCCAGCAGCTTGAGGTATAATGAGCCCCAGCATTTT. Protein sequence: CASSLRYNEPQHF.

The J gene is TRBJ2-4, the V gene TRBV7-2; D could derive from TRBD1 or TRBD2 (5 bases each). V was shortened by 5 bases and J by 6 bases, with 17 bases between the two germline ends. Per germline, CDR1 SGHTA and CDR2 FQGNSA. The CDR3 has 15 amino acids. For the CDR3, the DNA is TGTGCCAGCAGCGACCCCCTATGGGACGGAAACATTCAGTACTTC. Translated, it gives CASSDPLWDGNIQYF.

Regarding this clonotype: The germline gene is not matched at one end of the junction; a read error may be the cause. This sequence joins TRBV7-2 and TRBJ1-6; no reliable D call. Germline CDR1 and CDR2: SGHTA and FQGNSA. This CDR3 is built from 12 residues. The CDR3 nucleotides are TGTGCCAGCAACCTCGGACGATCACCCCTCTACTTT. Encoded protein: CASNLGRSPLYF.

This clonotype was recorded once. The chain joins TRBV29-1 to TRBJ1-3, with D tentatively TRBD1 (5 bases). The V end was cut by 6 bases, the J end by 0 bases, with 12 bases between. The germline gives CDR1 SQVTM, CDR2 ANQGSEA. The CDR3 is 14 residues long. CDR3 residues: CSVVRDHSGNTIYF. The CDR3 nucleotides read TGCAGCGTGGTTCGGGACCACTCTGGAAACACCATATATTTT.

In this sample, this clonotype turned up a few times. The chain combines TRBV18 with TRBJ1-2, with D maybe TRBD1 (6 bases). V was pared by 0 bases and J by 8 bases, with 16 bases between. CDR3 length: 15 residues. Germline values: CDR1 KGHSH, CDR2 LQKENI. The CDR3 sequence: CASSPPETGGGGYTF. CDR3 bases: TGTGCCAGCTCACCACCGGAGACAGGCGGTGGCGGCTACACCTTC.